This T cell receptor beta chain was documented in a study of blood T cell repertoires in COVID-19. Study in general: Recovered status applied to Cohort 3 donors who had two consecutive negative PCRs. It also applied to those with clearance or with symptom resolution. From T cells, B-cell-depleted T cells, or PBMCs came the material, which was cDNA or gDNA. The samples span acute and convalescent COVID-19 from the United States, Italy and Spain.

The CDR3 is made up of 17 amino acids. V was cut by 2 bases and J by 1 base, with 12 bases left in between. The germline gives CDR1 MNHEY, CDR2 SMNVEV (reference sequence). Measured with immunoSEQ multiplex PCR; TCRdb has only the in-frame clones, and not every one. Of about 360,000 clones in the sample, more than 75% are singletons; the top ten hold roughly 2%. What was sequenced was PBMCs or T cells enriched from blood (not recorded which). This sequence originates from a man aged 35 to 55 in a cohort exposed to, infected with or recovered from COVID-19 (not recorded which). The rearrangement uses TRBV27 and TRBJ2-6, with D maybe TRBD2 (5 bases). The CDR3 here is CASSLTRVRSGANVLTF. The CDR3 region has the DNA TGTGCCAGCAGTTTAACGAGGGTAAGGTCTGGGGCCAACGTCCTGACTTTC.